These T cell receptor beta chains were read from a single sample in a study of blood T cell repertoires in COVID-19. Only in-frame clones appear in the TCRdb table, and some are missing; sequencing was by immunoSEQ multiplex PCR. The sample lists roughly 190,000 clones; roughly nine tenths were seen once. Sequenced sample: PBMCs or T cells enriched from blood (not recorded which). All receptors come from a woman aged 40 to 55 in a cohort exposed to, infected with or recovered from COVID-19 (not recorded which). The conserved cysteine and the conserved F or W are not part of the CDR3 here.

CDR3 protein,J gene,V gene
ASTFQGAQGYT,TRBJ1-2,TRBV19
ASSQGQGNQPQH,TRBJ1-5,TRBV3-1/TRBV3-2
ASSSSGNTGELF,TRBJ2-2,TRBV27
ASRGLEAF,TRBJ1-1,TRBV6-5
ASSLEAGSVYGYT,TRBJ1-2,TRBV5-1
ASRGAAYGYT,TRBJ1-2,TRBV6-4
ASKGGTEAF,TRBJ1-1,TRBV19
ASSSFYEQY,TRBJ2-7,TRBV12-3/TRBV12-4
ASSLAGAGRGYTEAF,TRBJ1-1,TRBV11-2
ASSQDYASNSYNEQF,TRBJ2-1,TRBV4-1
ASSQDSNRPYYEQY,TRBJ2-7,TRBV4-1
ASSFRISPLH,TRBJ1-6,TRBV28
ASALGLADSTGELF,TRBJ2-2,TRBV19
ASSLEIGQGDGYT,TRBJ1-2,TRBV7-9
ASSTLPDRGTEAF,TRBJ1-1,TRBV3-1/TRBV3-2
ASIPGTGDILMNTEAF,TRBJ1-1,TRBV21-1
ATQDSSYNEQF,TRBJ2-1,TRBV24-1
SASTGGRETQY,TRBJ2-5,TRBV20-1
ASTTSSGNNYGYT,TRBJ1-2,TRBV19
ASSMREGFYNEQF,TRBJ2-1,TRBV19
ASSVEPTGKIEAF,TRBJ1-1,TRBV9
ASSQTGQSSYEQY,TRBJ2-7,TRBV19
ASIDGNRGQPGYT,TRBJ1-2,TRBV7-9
ASSSPYPGSKSSGNTIY,TRBJ1-3,TRBV7-9
ASSIHGVTEAF,TRBJ1-1,TRBV11-3
ASSPKLLVYSGNTIY,TRBJ1-3,TRBV18
ASNQKTSTDTQY,TRBJ2-3,TRBV6-5
SVAAGGSYNEQF,TRBJ2-1,TRBV29-1
ASSPLGGQGYGYT,TRBJ1-2,TRBV7-9
ASSFGVSEAF,TRBJ1-1,TRBV6-2/TRBV6-3
ASSLGLAGSGTDTQY,TRBJ2-3,TRBV11-2
ASSTRAGLPRNTGELF,TRBJ2-2,TRBV7-8
ASSGQGARAKNIQY,TRBJ2-4,TRBV13
ASSPQSGGALKLF,TRBJ1-4,TRBV18
ASSSNRDRGYEQY,TRBJ2-7,TRBV9
ASSRRPGVDEQY,TRBJ2-7,TRBV5-1
ASSLSSKLNEKLF,TRBJ1-4,TRBV27
ATSRDSSGQGKYEQY,TRBJ2-7,TRBV15
ASSQDPQVNSPLH,TRBJ1-6,TRBV4-3
ASLFDRGLNSPLH,TRBJ1-6,TRBV2
ASSHLLGQGDLAF,TRBJ1-1,TRBV14
ASSEVTSGGYTYNEQF,TRBJ2-1,TRBV6-1
ASSQATSGRRDTGELF,TRBJ2-2,TRBV4-1
ASSEAQGGPYNEQF,TRBJ2-1,TRBV6-4
ATTPEGTDTQY,TRBJ2-3,TRBV24-1
ASSQDANEWSNTIY,TRBJ1-3,TRBV14
ASRATGRAYEQY,TRBJ2-7,TRBV27
ASSQGVLAGSHNEQF,TRBJ2-1,TRBV3-1/TRBV3-2
ASSVETSGTDTQY,TRBJ2-3,TRBV9
ASSQESGTSSYEQY,TRBJ2-7,TRBV4-2
ASSTSGQETQY,TRBJ2-5,TRBV13
ASSLGGHFPGNEAF,TRBJ1-1,TRBV5-4
ASSIGDSNYGYT,TRBJ1-2,TRBV19
ASSESREHTQAF,TRBJ1-1,TRBV10-2
ASSFPTGTSYGYT,TRBJ1-2,TRBV19
ASILRGGANTEAF,TRBJ1-1,TRBV7-2
ASSLGGYSYEQY,TRBJ2-7,TRBV7-2
ASSEAGGRDTQY,TRBJ2-3,TRBV25-1
ASSQEGGFKETQY,TRBJ2-5,TRBV4-1
ASRTGRGNTIY,TRBJ1-3,TRBV6-5